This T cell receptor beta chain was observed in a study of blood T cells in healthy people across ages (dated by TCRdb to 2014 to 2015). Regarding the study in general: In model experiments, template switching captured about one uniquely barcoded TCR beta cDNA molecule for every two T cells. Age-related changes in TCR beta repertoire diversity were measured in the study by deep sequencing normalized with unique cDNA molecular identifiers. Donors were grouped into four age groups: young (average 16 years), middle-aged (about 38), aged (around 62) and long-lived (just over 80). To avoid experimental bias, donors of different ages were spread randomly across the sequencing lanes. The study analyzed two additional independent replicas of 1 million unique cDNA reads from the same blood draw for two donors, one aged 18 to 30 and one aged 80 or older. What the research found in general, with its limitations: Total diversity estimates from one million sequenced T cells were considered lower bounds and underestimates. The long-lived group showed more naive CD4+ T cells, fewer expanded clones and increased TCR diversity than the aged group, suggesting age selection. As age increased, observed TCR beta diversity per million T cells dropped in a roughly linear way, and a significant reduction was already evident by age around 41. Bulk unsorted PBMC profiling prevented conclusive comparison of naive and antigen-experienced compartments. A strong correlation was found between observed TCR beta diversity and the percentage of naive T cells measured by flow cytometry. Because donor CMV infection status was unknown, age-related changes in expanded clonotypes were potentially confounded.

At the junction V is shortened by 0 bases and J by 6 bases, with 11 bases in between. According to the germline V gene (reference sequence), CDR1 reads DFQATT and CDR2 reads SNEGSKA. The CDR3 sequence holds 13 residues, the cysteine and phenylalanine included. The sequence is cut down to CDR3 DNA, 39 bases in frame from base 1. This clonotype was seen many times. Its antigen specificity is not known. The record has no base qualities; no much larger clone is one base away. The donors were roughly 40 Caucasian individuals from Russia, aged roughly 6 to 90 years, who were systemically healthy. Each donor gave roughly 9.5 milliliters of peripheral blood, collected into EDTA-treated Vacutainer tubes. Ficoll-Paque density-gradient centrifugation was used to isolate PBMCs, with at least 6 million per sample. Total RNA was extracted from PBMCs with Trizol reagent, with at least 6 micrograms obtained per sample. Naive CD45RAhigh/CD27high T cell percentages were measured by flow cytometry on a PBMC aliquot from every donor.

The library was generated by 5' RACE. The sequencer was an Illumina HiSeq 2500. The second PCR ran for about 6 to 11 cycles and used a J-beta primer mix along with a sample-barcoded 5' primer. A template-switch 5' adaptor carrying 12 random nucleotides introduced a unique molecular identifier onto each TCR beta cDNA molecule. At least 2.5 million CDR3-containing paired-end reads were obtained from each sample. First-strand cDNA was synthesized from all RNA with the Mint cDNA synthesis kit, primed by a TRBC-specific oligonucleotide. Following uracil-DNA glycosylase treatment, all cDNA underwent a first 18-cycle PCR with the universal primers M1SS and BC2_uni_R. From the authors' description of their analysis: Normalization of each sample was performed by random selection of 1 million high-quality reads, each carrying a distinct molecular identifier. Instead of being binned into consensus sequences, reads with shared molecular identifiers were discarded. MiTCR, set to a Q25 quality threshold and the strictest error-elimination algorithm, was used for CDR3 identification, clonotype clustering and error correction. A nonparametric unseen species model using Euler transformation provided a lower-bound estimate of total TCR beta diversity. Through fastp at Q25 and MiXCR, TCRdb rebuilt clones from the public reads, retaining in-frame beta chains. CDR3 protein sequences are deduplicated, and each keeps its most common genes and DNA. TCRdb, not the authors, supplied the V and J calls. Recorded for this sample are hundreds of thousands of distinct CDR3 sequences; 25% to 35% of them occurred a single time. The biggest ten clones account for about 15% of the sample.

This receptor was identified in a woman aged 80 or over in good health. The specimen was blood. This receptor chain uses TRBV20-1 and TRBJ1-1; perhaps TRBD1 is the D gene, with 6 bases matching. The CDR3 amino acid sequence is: CSARDGGRAEAFF. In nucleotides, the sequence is TGCAGTGCTAGAGATGGGGGGCGGGCTGAAGCTTTCTTT.